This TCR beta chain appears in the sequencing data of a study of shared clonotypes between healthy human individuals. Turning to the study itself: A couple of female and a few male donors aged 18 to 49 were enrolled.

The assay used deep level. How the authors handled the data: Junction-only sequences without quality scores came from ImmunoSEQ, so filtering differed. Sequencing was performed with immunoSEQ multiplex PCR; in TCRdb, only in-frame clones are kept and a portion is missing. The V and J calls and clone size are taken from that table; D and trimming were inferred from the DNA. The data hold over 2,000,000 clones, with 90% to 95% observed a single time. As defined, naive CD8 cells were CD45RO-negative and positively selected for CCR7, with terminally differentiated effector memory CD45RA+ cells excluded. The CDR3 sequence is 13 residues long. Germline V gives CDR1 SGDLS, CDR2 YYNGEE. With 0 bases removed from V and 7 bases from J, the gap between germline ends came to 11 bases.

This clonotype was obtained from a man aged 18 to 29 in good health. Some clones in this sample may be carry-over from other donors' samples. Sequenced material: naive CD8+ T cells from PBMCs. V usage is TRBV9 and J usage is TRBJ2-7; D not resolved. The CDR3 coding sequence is TGTGCCAGCAGCGTAGGGTCTTCTATGGAGCAGTACTTC. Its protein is CASSVGSSMEQYF.